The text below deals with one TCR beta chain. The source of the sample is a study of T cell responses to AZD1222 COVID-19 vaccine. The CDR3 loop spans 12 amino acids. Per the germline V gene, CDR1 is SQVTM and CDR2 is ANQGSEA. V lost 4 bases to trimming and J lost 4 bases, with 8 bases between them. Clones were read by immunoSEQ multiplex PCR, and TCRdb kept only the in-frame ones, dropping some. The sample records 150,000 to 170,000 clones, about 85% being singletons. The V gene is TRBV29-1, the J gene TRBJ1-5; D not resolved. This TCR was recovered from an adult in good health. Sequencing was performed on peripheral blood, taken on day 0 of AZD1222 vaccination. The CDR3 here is CSVGTGNQPQHF. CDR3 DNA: TGCAGCGTTGGGACGGGAAATCAGCCCCAGCATTTT.